This T cell receptor beta chain was sequenced during a study of blood T cells in healthy people across ages (dated by TCRdb to between 2015 and 2016). Regarding the research as a whole: In model experiments, template switching captured about one uniquely barcoded TCR beta cDNA molecule for every two T cells. Using deep sequencing normalized with unique cDNA molecular identifiers, the study measured how TCR beta repertoire diversity changes with age. The donors were divided into four age groups: young (average around 16 years), middle-aged (around 41), aged (roughly 66) and long-lived (around 87). For two donors (one aged 18 to 30 and one aged 80 or older), the study analyzed two additional independent replicas of 1 million unique cDNA reads from the same blood draw.

Library method: 5' RACE. The instrument was an Illumina HiSeq 2500. A second PCR of roughly 7 to 12 cycles was run with a J-beta primer mix and a sample-barcoded 5' primer. A unique molecular identifier was introduced onto each TCR beta cDNA molecule by a template-switch 5' adaptor carrying 12 random nucleotides. At least 2.5 million CDR3-containing paired-end reads were obtained from each sample. First-strand cDNA synthesis was performed from all RNA using the Mint cDNA synthesis kit, with priming by a TRBC-specific oligonucleotide. After uracil-DNA glycosylase treatment, a first 18-cycle PCR used universal primers M1SS and BC2_uni_R on all cDNA. In the source study's methods: Each sample was normalized by randomly selecting 1 million high-quality reads, each carrying a distinct molecular identifier. Reads with shared molecular identifiers were discarded instead of being binned into consensus sequences. MiTCR, set to a Q25 quality threshold and the strictest error-elimination algorithm, was used for CDR3 identification, clonotype clustering and error correction. A nonparametric unseen species model with Euler transformation was used to estimate lower-bound total TCR beta diversity. TCRdb's own reprocessing of the public reads used fastp at Q25 and MiXCR and kept productive beta chains. Rows merge per CDR3 protein into single entries with the most common DNA and genes. The V and J calls were determined by TCRdb, not by the authors. The sample table contains approximately 800,000 distinct CDR3 sequences; only one count was recorded for approximately 25% of them. The ten largest clones represent approximately 3.7% of the sample.

Overall study outcomes, separate from this receptor: Donor CMV infection status was unknown, potentially confounding age-related changes in expanded clonotypes. Estimates of total diversity based on one million sequenced T cells were considered lower bounds and underestimates. Compared with the aged group, the long-lived group had more naive CD4+ T cells, fewer expanded clones and increased TCR diversity, suggesting age selection. Since profiling was done on bulk unsorted PBMCs, naive and antigen-experienced compartments could not be conclusively compared. Observed TCR beta diversity per million T cells fell roughly linearly with age, and a significant reduction was already apparent by age around 40. A strong correlation was found between observed TCR beta diversity and the percentage of naive T cells measured by flow cytometry.

Trimming at the junction amounts to 2 bases on V and 2 bases on J, and the germline ends lie 9 bases apart. In the germline V gene, CDR1 corresponds to SGHRS and CDR2 to YFSETQ. From the cysteine through the phenylalanine, the CDR3 covers 14 amino acids. Only the CDR3 portion is preserved as DNA: 42 bases, with reading frame beginning at the first base. The donors were roughly 40 Caucasian individuals from Russia, aged roughly 6 to 100 years, who were systemically healthy. Each donor gave roughly 11 milliliters of peripheral blood, drawn into EDTA-treated Vacutainer tubes. Ficoll-Paque density-gradient centrifugation was used to isolate PBMCs, with at least 7 million per sample. Trizol reagent was used to extract total RNA from the PBMCs, yielding at least 5 micrograms per sample. The percentages of naive CD45RAhigh/CD27high T cells were determined by flow cytometry on a PBMC aliquot from every donor.

As concerns this clonotype: The specificity of this receptor is unknown. There are no base qualities to consult, and no much larger clone falls within one base.

These sequences were also reported in another study, on T cells of mothers and their children. Looking at the second paper: The donors were nine systemically healthy Caucasian individuals, made up of three mothers and their six children. cDNA synthesis consumed the entire amount of extracted RNA, loaded at about 1.5 ug RNA in each 15 ul reaction. In the second PCR, sample barcodes and 2-4 random nucleotides were introduced via the M1S primer. Over 8.5 million TCR beta CDR3 reads were obtained for each mother, and millions of reads were obtained for each child. Thymic selection similarly shapes TCR recombination output in related and unrelated pairs, with minor effect from inherited differences. Normalized repertoire overlap was always slightly but never significantly higher in related than unrelated mother-child pairs. No persistent microchimeric T cell clones were detected, at a sensitivity of around 100 clones per million clonotypes. To look for features that set related mother-child pairs apart from unrelated individuals, the researchers ran deep NGS to compare the TCR beta repertoires of mothers and children. Mothers averaged roughly 40 +/- 4 years of age and children averaged around 10 +/- 4 years. After adapters were ligated using NEBNext reagents, the libraries underwent 100+100 nt paired-end sequencing on an Illumina HiSeq 2000. To avoid cross-contamination, the mother libraries and the child libraries were prepared a month apart and sequenced in separate runs. Between roughly 500,000 and 2,300,000 distinct TCR beta clonotypes were identified per donor. Naive TCR beta clonotypes were estimated from low-frequency clonotypes matched to each donor's FACS-determined naive share, without sorting.

The TCR sequence derives from a boy aged 5 to 17 in good health. The sequence joins TRBV5-1 to TRBJ2-3, with no confidently assigned D gene. The sequenced sample was blood. CDR3 loop: CASSFGQVTDTQYF. The bases read TGCGCCAGCAGCTTCGGCCAGGTCACAGATACGCAGTATTTT.